This passage covers 26 T cell receptor beta chains from one sample sequenced in a study of identical twins. TCRdb called the 5' RACE reads again in MiXCR, with one record for every CDR3 protein. The repertoire holds roughly 570,000 distinct CDR3 sequences, with 7.5% to 10% as singletons. The same data also went into a second study, on yellow fever vaccine responses in identical twins.

Sequenced material: PBMCs. These TCRs come from a young woman in good health.

In this sample, this clonotype turned up many times. This rearrangement joins TRBV29-1 to TRBJ2-5; perhaps TRBD2 as D (5 bases). V lost 3 bases and J 2 bases, leaving 7 bases between the germline ends. The CDR3 runs to 12 residues. Germline assignment: CDR1 SQVTM and CDR2 ANQGSEA. CDR3 sequence: CSVDWEQETQYF. Written as DNA, the CDR3 is TGCAGCGTTGACTGGGAGCAAGAGACCCAGTACTTC.

J is TRBJ2-4 and V is TRBV7-9; 7 nucleotides line up with TRBD1. This CDR3 is built from 14 residues. With V trimmed by 2 bases and J by 8 bases, 6 bases remained unmatched. Germline V gives CDR1 SEHNR, CDR2 FQNEAQ (reference sequence). The CDR3 spells CASSLPDRADIQYF. In nucleotides, the CDR3 is TGTGCCAGCAGCTTACCCGACAGGGCGGACATTCAGTACTTC.

A remark on this clonotype: Just one base apart from a much larger clone, this may be a read error. The V call is TRBV7-9, the J call TRBJ2-7, with TRBD1 matching 7 bases. The length of the CDR3 is 16 residues. Germline CDR1 reads SEHNR; CDR2 reads FQNEAQ (reference sequence). Losses at the gene ends were 3 bases for V and 3 bases for J; bases not matched to a gene: 11. This chain's CDR3 is CASSLLVETGFYEQYF. In DNA form, the CDR3 reads TGTGCCAGCAGCTTGTTGGTTGAGACAGGGTTCTACGAGCAGTACTTC.

This clonotype was observed many times. The chain uses TRBV7-2 and TRBJ2-5; D remains unclear. This CDR3 region has 15 residues. Germline V gives CDR1 SGHTA, CDR2 FQGNSA. Trimming took 2 bases from V and 1 from J, leaving 11 bases between them. DNA of the CDR3: TGTGCCAGCAGCTTAATTGTTTCAGTCCAAGAGACCCAGTACTTC. As protein: CASSLIVSVQETQYF.

The chain recombines TRBV20-1 with TRBJ2-3; a weak D match, TRBD2 (6 bases). V lost 5 bases to trimming and J lost 0 bases, with 24 bases between them. The germline CDR1 and CDR2 sequences are DFQATT and SNEGSKA (reference sequence). The CDR3 loop spans 18 amino acids. Here the CDR3 DNA reads TGCAGTGCTTCACCCTTCGGGGACTCAACGACTAGCACAGATACGCAGTATTTT. It encodes CSASPFGDSTTSTDTQYF.

This clonotype was counted between two and nine times. This chain links TRBV20-1 with TRBJ2-7; TRBD2 matches at 12 bases. With 7 bases clipped from V and 4 bases from J, the junction kept 2 bases outside the gene matches. The CDR3 is 12 residues long. CDR1 and CDR2 (germline): DFQATT, SNEGSKA (reference sequence). The CDR3 here is CSGLAGGYEQYF. For the CDR3, the DNA is TGCAGTGGCCTAGCGGGAGGGTACGAGCAGTACTTC.

The chain links TRBV24-1 to TRBJ2-6; no definite D call. The CDR3 runs to 13 residues. With 7 bases removed from V and 0 bases from J, the gap between germline ends came to 3 bases. The germline V gene encodes CDR1 KGHDR and CDR2 SFDVKD. This CDR3 is CATSGSGANVLTF. CDR3 bases: TGTGCCACCAGCGGCTCTGGGGCCAACGTCCTGACTTTC.

This clonotype was seen at least ten times. V gene TRBV5-4 combines with J gene TRBJ2-3, with 7 bases that match TRBD1. The CDR3 has 13 amino acids. J lost 6 bases, V lost 2 bases, and 3 bases had no gene match. Germline lookup yields CDR1 SGHNT and CDR2 YYREEE (reference sequence). The CDR3 here is CASSFKGADTQYF. The DNA of the CDR3 is TGTGCCAGCAGCTTTAAGGGGGCCGATACGCAGTATTTT.

This clonotype has ten or more counts. The CDR3 region is CASSGTGVKNIQYF. The CDR3 DNA follows: TGTGCCAGCAGCGGAACGGGGGTCAAAAACATTCAGTACTTC. The chain is built from TRBV7-9 and TRBJ2-4; D may be TRBD2 (6 bases). Germline values: CDR1 SEHNR, CDR2 FQNEAQ (reference sequence). Trimming removed 5 bases at V and 3 bases at J, with 11 bases between. This CDR3 is built from 14 residues. Based on the CDR3 plus reference TRBV7-9 and TRBJ2-4, the full variable domain is DTGVSQNPRHKITKRGQNVTFRCDPISEHNRLYWYRQTLGQGPEFLTYFQNEAQLEKSRLLSDRFSAERPKGSFSTLEIQRTEQGDSAMYLCASSGTGVKNIQYFGAGTRLSVL.

This clonotype turned up a few times. The V and J genes are TRBV6-1 and TRBJ2-7; a weak D match, TRBD2 (5 bases). Trimming removed 5 bases at V and 5 bases at J, with 19 bases between. The germline V gene has CDR1 MNHNS and CDR2 SASEGT. This CDR3 spans 15 amino acids. CDR3 protein: CASSPLPEAAHEQYF. CDR3 nucleotide sequence: TGTGCCAGCAGTCCCCTACCGGAGGCGGCCCACGAGCAGTACTTC.

This CDR3 reads CASSGGGRNQPQHF. The CDR3, as DNA: TGTGCCAGCAGCGGAGGGGGGCGCAATCAGCCCCAGCATTTT. V is TRBV5-6 and J is TRBJ1-5, with D tentatively TRBD1 (6 bases). The CDR3 is 14 amino acids. Germline CDR1 and CDR2: SGHDT and YYEEEE. The V end was cut by 4 bases, the J end by 2 bases, with 10 bases between. The full variable domain, in which reference TRBV5-6 and TRBJ1-5 provide the parts outside the CDR3, is DAGVTQSPTHLIKTRGQQVTLRCSPKSGHDTVSWYQQALGQGPQFIFQYYEEEERQRGNFPDRFSGHQFPNYSSELNVNALLLGDSALYLCASSGGGRNQPQHFGDGTRLSIL.

The chain combines TRBV29-1 with TRBJ2-2, with D perhaps being TRBD1 or TRBD2 (6 bases each). The CDR3 is 14 amino acids. Germline-derived CDR1 and CDR2 are SQVTM and ANQGSEA. The germline V and J ends were trimmed by 4 bases and 2 bases, with 11 bases remaining between them. The CDR3 loop reads CSVVRGLNTGELFF. The CDR3 coding sequence is TGCAGCGTTGTTCGGGGGCTCAACACCGGGGAGCTGTTTTTT.

This rearrangement joins TRBV20-1 to TRBJ2-3; 13 nucleotides align to TRBD2. Looked up from germline, CDR1 is DFQATT and CDR2 is SNEGSKA (reference sequence). The V gene end was trimmed by 5 bases and the J gene end by 4 bases; junction bases not matched to a gene: 12. This CDR3 has 17 amino acids. CDR3 bases: TGCAGTGCTGGAAAACTAGCGGGGGGGACTAGCCCAGATACGCAGTATTTT. Its protein product is CSAGKLAGGTSPDTQYF.

J is TRBJ2-7 and V is TRBV7-2; D could derive from TRBD1 or TRBD2 (5 bases each). This CDR3 contains 14 residues. Germline CDR1 SGHTA, CDR2 FQGNSA. The V end lost 3 bases, the J end lost 7 bases, and 16 bases lay between the germline ends. The DNA for the CDR3 is TGTGCCAGCAGCTTGAGGGACGGGGTGGGTGAGCAGTACTTC. The encoded protein is CASSLRDGVGEQYF. The full variable domain, in which reference TRBV7-2 and TRBJ2-7 provide the parts outside the CDR3, is GAGVSQSPSNKVTEKGKDVELRCDPISGHTALYWYRQSLGQGLEFLIYFQGNSAPDKSGLPSDRFSAERTGGSVSTLTIQRTQQEDSAVYLCASSLRDGVGEQYFGPGTRLTVT.

The rearrangement links TRBV2 to TRBJ2-3, with 11 bases fitting TRBD2. The CDR3 has 16 amino acids. J was trimmed by 3 bases and V by 5 bases; bases with no gene match: 7. CDR1 is SNHLY and CDR2 is FYNNEI in the germline V gene. This CDR3 is CASSPSPSGGTDTQYF. The CDR3 nucleotides read TGTGCCAGCAGTCCGAGTCCTAGCGGGGGGACAGATACGCAGTATTTT.

This clonotype was counted at least ten times. The genes are TRBV15 and TRBJ2-5; the match to TRBD2 covers 11 bases. V was clipped by 6 bases and J by 1 base; unmatched bases: 4. Germline V gene lookup returns CDR1 LNHNV and CDR2 YYDKDF (reference sequence). The CDR3 is 15 amino acids. This chain's CDR3 is CATRPLAGAQETQYF. The CDR3, as DNA: TGTGCCACCAGGCCACTAGCGGGGGCCCAAGAGACCCAGTACTTC. Looking up the rest from reference TRBV15 and TRBJ2-5 gives the full variable domain: DAMVIQNPRYQVTQFGKPVTLSCSQTLNHNVMYWYQQKSSQAPKLLFHYYDKDFNNEADTPDNFQSRRPNTSFCFLDIRSPGLGDTAMYLCATRPLAGAQETQYFGPGTRLLVL.

This clonotype was seen at least ten times. The CDR3 DNA is TGCAGCGCGTACAGGGGCACTAATGAAAAACTGTTTTTT. Amino acid sequence: CSAYRGTNEKLFF. The chain uses TRBV29-1 and TRBJ1-4; 7 bases are shared with TRBD1. V shed 7 bases and J 2 bases; nucleotides not matched to a gene: 4. The germline gives CDR1 SQVTM, CDR2 ANQGSEA. The CDR3 sequence is 13 residues long. Together with reference TRBV29-1 and TRBJ1-4, the CDR3 gives the full variable domain: SAVISQKPSRDICQRGTSLTIQCQVDSQVTMMFWYRQQPGQSLTLIATANQGSEATYESGFVIDKFPISRPNLTFSTLTVSNMSPEDSSIYLCSAYRGTNEKLFFGSGTQLSVL.

J is TRBJ1-4 and V is TRBV7-2, with 8 bases aligning to TRBD1. Germline loops: CDR1 SGHTA, CDR2 FQGNSA. The V gene end was trimmed by 4 bases and the J gene end by 12 bases; junction bases not matched to a gene: 1. The CDR3 has 11 amino acids. CDR3 sequence: CASSSRGQLFF. CDR3 in DNA: TGTGCCAGCAGCTCCAGGGGGCAACTGTTTTTT.

The V and J genes are TRBV7-9 and TRBJ2-7; 9 nucleotides line up with TRBD1. The CDR3 covers 15 residues. The trim removed 5 bases at V and 2 bases at J, leaving 7 bases unmatched. Germline loops: CDR1 SEHNR, CDR2 FQNEAQ (reference sequence). The CDR3 loop is CASSQSGTGPYEQYF. CDR3 sequence (DNA): TGTGCCAGCAGCCAATCCGGGACAGGGCCCTACGAGCAGTACTTC.

This clonotype was observed a few times. The chain uses TRBV10-3 and TRBJ2-7; no clear D. The CDR3 contains 13 residues. Trimming took off 6 bases at V and 1 base at J, with 10 bases between the two ends. Germline CDR1 and CDR2: ENHRY and SYGVKD. CDR3 nucleotides: TGTGCCATCAGACAGCAAACGTCCTACGAGCAGTACTTC. This gives the protein CAIRQQTSYEQYF.

The rearrangement joins TRBV10-3 to TRBJ2-2, with 8 bases that match TRBD2. The CDR3 spans 14 residues. CDR1 is ENHRY and CDR2 is SYGVKD in the germline V gene. The J segment lost 2 bases and the V segment lost 10 bases, leaving 6 bases of the junction unmatched. The CDR3 is CATRRGDNTGELFF. CDR3 DNA: TGTGCCACCAGGCGGGGGGACAACACCGGGGAGCTGTTTTTT.

The chain has TRBV5-1 and TRBJ2-7; D gene unclear. V was clipped by 4 bases and J by 0 bases, with 11 bases between them. Germline-derived CDR1 and CDR2 are SGHRS and YFSETQ. The CDR3 loop spans 14 amino acids. DNA of the CDR3: TGCGCCAGCAGCGCAGACACTTTCTCCTACGAGCAGTACTTC. Protein: CASSADTFSYEQYF.

The chain employs TRBV20-1 and TRBJ2-1; D is perhaps TRBD1 (6 bases). The CDR3 spans 14 residues. The V and J ends lost 7 bases and 0 bases respectively, with 13 bases between them. CDR1 and CDR2 from the germline V gene are DFQATT and SNEGSKA (reference sequence). CDR3 loop: CSVPGVSSYNEQFF. DNA of the CDR3: TGCAGTGTCCCAGGGGTCAGCTCCTACAATGAGCAGTTCTTC.

In this sample, this clonotype turned up a few times. The chain couples TRBV14 to TRBJ1-1; no firm D call. This CDR3 comprises 12 residues. Looked up from germline, CDR1 is SGHDN and CDR2 is FVKESK. V was clipped by 0 bases and J by 10 bases, with 9 bases between them. In nucleotides, the CDR3 is TGTGCCAGCAGCCAAGATCGAGGCGGAGCTTTCTTT. It translates to CASSQDRGGAFF. Using reference TRBV14 and TRBJ1-1 for the parts outside the CDR3, the full variable domain is EAGVTQFPSHSVIEKGQTVTLRCDPISGHDNLYWYRRVMGKEIKFLLHFVKESKQDESGMPNNRFLAERTGGTYSTLKVQPAELEDSGVYFCASSQDRGGAFFGQGTRLTVV.

This clonotype was counted between two and nine times. V and J are TRBV24-1 and TRBJ2-2, with D possibly matching TRBD2 (5 bases). The CDR3 extends over 16 amino acids. Trimming stripped 6 bases from V and 5 bases from J, with 18 bases between. Per germline, CDR1 KGHDR and CDR2 SFDVKD. CDR3 DNA: TGTGCCACCAGTAGTAGGAGCGTCGGCGGGACCGGGGAGCTGTTTTTT. Translating it yields CATSSRSVGGTGELFF.

The V and J genes are TRBV6-1 and TRBJ2-1; 9 bases fit TRBD2. Germline CDR1 and CDR2: MNHNS and SASEGT. The V and J ends lost 6 bases and 5 bases, in that order; junction bases with no gene match: 8. The CDR3 covers 15 residues. The CDR3 bases are TGTGCCAGCAGGAGGGTAGCGGGAGCAAACAATGAGCAGTTCTTC. Amino acid sequence: CASRRVAGANNEQFF.